The 22 T cell receptor beta chains presented below share a single source sample, sequenced in a study of read filtering for tumor transcriptome and immune sequencing. From 300 to 400 ng of RNA, a library with molecular barcoded alpha/delta and beta/gamma adaptors was made. TCRdb ran MiXCR on the reads and lists one entry per CDR3 protein. The top ten hold roughly a sixth of the sample, which has 20,000 to 25,000 distinct CDR3 sequences, under 25% seen once. The sequencing input was a population of CD138-negative cells sorted from bone marrow. These receptor sequences come from a donor at least 40 years old with multiple myeloma.

This clonotype was counted ten times or more. The chain recombines TRBV5-6 with TRBJ1-1; 7 bases line up with TRBD1. The V and J ends lost 0 bases and 3 bases, in that order; junction bases with no gene match: 8. The germline gives CDR1 SGHDT, CDR2 YYEEEE. The CDR3 has 16 amino acids. CDR3 residues: CASSLGSGGSDTEAFF. The CDR3 nucleotides read TGTGCCAGCAGCTTGGGGTCAGGGGGATCGGACACTGAAGCTTTCTTT.

This clonotype was recorded many times. V gene TRBV7-3 combines with J gene TRBJ2-2; no reliable D call. Trimming took 4 bases from V and 0 from J, leaving 12 bases between them. Germline CDR1 reads SGHTA; CDR2 reads FQGTGA. This CDR3 spans 16 amino acids. Written as DNA, the CDR3 is TGTGCCAGCAGCTCCCAGCCGCCCCCGAACACCGGGGAGCTGTTTTTT. As protein: CASSSQPPPNTGELFF.

This clonotype was counted at least ten times. The chain is built from TRBV13 and TRBJ1-1, with D perhaps matching TRBD1 (5 bases). The CDR3 has 14 amino acids. From germline, CDR1 is PRHDT and CDR2 FYEKMQ (reference sequence). V shed 0 bases and J shed 9 bases, with 14 bases lying between them. CDR3 in amino acids: CASSLGWGGDQAFF. For the CDR3, the DNA is TGTGCCAGCAGCTTAGGGTGGGGGGGGGACCAAGCTTTCTTT.

This clonotype occurred many times. This chain joins TRBV2 and TRBJ2-1; D gene unclear. V was clipped by 10 bases and J by 0 bases, with 16 bases between them. The CDR3 is 15 amino acids. Per germline, CDR1 SNHLY and CDR2 FYNNEI. CDR3 coding DNA: TGTGCCACCCCAACCTATAGGAGCTCCTACAATGAGCAGTTCTTC. Protein sequence: CATPTYRSSYNEQFF.

This clonotype appeared a few times. The V and J genes are TRBV29-1 and TRBJ1-4; D might be TRBD1 (6 bases). Trimming took 1 base from V and 5 from J, leaving 11 bases between them. CDR3 length: 14 amino acids. CDR1 SQVTM and CDR2 ANQGSEA come from the germline V gene. CDR3 residues: CSVEGDGQNEKLFF. CDR3 DNA: TGCAGCGTTGAAGGGGACGGACAGAATGAAAAACTGTTTTTT.

This clonotype was observed many times. The rearrangement uses TRBV25-1 and TRBJ2-2; D is perhaps TRBD1 (6 bases). Germline assignment: CDR1 MGHDK and CDR2 SYGVNS. CDR3 size: 13 residues. Trimming stripped 3 bases from V and 7 bases from J, with 9 bases between. The CDR3 bases are TGTGCCAGCAGTGACACAGGGATCGGGGAGCTGTTTTTT. It encodes CASSDTGIGELFF.

This clonotype was seen many times. The V call is TRBV28, the J call TRBJ2-7; 10 positions match TRBD1. Germline lookup yields CDR1 MDHEN and CDR2 SYDVKM. CDR3 length: 15 amino acids. V lost 6 bases to trimming and J lost 2 bases; unmatched junction nucleotides: 7. The CDR3 region has the DNA TGTGCCAGCAGCTTTCCGGACAGGGGGACCTACGAGCAGTACTTC. Protein sequence: CASSFPDRGTYEQYF.

This clonotype was seen a single time. Being one base from a much bigger clone, this may be a read error. The J gene is TRBJ2-1, the V gene TRBV12-3 or TRBV12-4; 10 bases fit TRBD1. This CDR3 region has 16 residues. The CDR3 nucleotides are TGTGCCAGCAGTCAGGACAGGGGGGGCTCCTACAGTGAGCAGTTCTTC. It yields the protein CASSQDRGGSYSEQFF.

This clonotype was observed many times. The rearrangement joins TRBV24-1 to TRBJ2-1; 10 bases map to TRBD2. With 2 bases clipped from V and 7 bases from J, the junction kept 4 bases outside the gene matches. CDR3 size: 15 residues. CDR1 and CDR2 from the germline V gene are KGHDR and SFDVKD. The DNA for the CDR3 is TGTGCCACCAGTGATTCCGGGACTAGCGAGAATGAGCAGTTCTTC. As protein: CATSDSGTSENEQFF.

Many counts were recorded for this clonotype. CDR3 bases: TGCAGTGCTTTCCACCTCTTTAGCGGGTCTTCAAACAATGAGCAGTTCTTC. Translated, it gives CSAFHLFSGSSNNEQFF. The chain links TRBV20-1 to TRBJ2-1; TRBD2 matches 7 bases. J gave up 5 bases and V 5 bases, and 18 bases lay outside the gene matches. There are 17 residues in the CDR3. Looked up from germline, CDR1 is DFQATT and CDR2 is SNEGSKA (reference sequence).

This sequence joins TRBV7-2 and TRBJ2-1; D uncertain. CDR3 length equals 16 residues. CDR1 and CDR2 (germline): SGHTA, FQGNSA. Trimming removed 5 bases at V and 2 bases at J, with 16 bases between. The CDR3 nucleotides read TGTGCCAGCAGCCTGTCCGGAACGCTTCCCTACAATGAGCAGTTCTTC. Its translation: CASSLSGTLPYNEQFF.

This clonotype was observed at least ten times. The CDR3: CASSLDLADNQPQHF. The CDR3 DNA sequence: TGTGCCAGCAGCTTAGACCTGGCGGACAATCAGCCCCAGCATTTT. The chain employs TRBV7-9 and TRBJ1-5; D remains unclear. V gave up 1 base and J gave up 3 bases, with 10 bases separating them. Germline values: CDR1 SEHNR, CDR2 FQNEAQ (reference sequence). CDR3 size: 15 residues. The full variable domain, its missing parts supplied by reference TRBV7-9 and TRBJ1-5, is DTGVSQNPRHKITKRGQNVTFRCDPISEHNRLYWYRQTLGQGPEFLTYFQNEAQLEKSRLLSDRFSAERPKGSFSTLEIQRTEQGDSAMYLCASSLDLADNQPQHFGDGTRLSIL.

Ten or more counts support this clonotype. The chain combines TRBV20-1 with TRBJ2-3, with TRBD2 matching 9 bases. The length of the CDR3 is 14 residues. Germline V gives CDR1 DFQATT, CDR2 SNEGSKA (reference sequence). Germline trimming cut 4 bases from V and 6 bases from J; bases unmatched to any gene: 8. The CDR3 sequence is CSATSSGIGDTQYF. The CDR3 nucleotides read TGCAGTGCTACCTCTAGCGGGATCGGGGATACGCAGTATTTT.

At least ten counts were recorded for this clonotype. The chain recombines TRBV20-1 with TRBJ2-1; 8 bases match TRBD2. V dropped 1 base and J dropped 3; count of bases not matched to a gene: 8. Germline-derived CDR1 and CDR2 are DFQATT and SNEGSKA (reference sequence). The CDR3 spans 16 residues. The DNA of the CDR3 is TGCAGTGCTAGAGGGGCGGAAGCGGGAGTCTACAATGAGCAGTTCTTC. Residues: CSARGAEAGVYNEQFF.

In this sample, this clonotype turned up once. A read error may be the cause here, since a much bigger clone is one base away. The rearrangement links TRBV11-2 to TRBJ1-4; tentatively, D is TRBD1 (5 bases). Germline assignment: CDR1 SGHAT and CDR2 FQNNGV. The CDR3 extends over 15 amino acids. CDR3 in amino acids: CACSSMGGSGEKLFF. The CDR3 DNA reads as TGTGCCTGCAGCTCCATGGGGGGGTCGGGTGAAAAACTGTTTTTT.

This clonotype was seen repeatedly, ten times or more. This chain links TRBV4-1 with TRBJ2-7; 12 nucleotides agree with TRBD2. This CDR3 spans 16 amino acids. Germline CDR1 is MGHRA and CDR2 is YSYEKL. The V segment lost 3 bases and the J segment 7 bases; nucleotides outside the gene matches: 10. CDR3 residues: CASSQTTSGGSREQYF. The CDR3 DNA sequence: TGCGCCAGCAGCCAGACGACTAGCGGGGGCTCGCGGGAGCAGTACTTC.

In its sample, this clonotype was seen many times. The V call is TRBV28, the J call TRBJ2-3; the D gene is possibly TRBD1 (6 bases). Trimming took 3 bases from V and 7 from J, leaving 14 bases between them. This CDR3 has 14 amino acids. Germline V gives CDR1 MDHEN, CDR2 SYDVKM. In nucleotides, the CDR3 is TGTGCCAGCAGTTTCGGACAGCCCCGATATACGCAGTATTTT. Protein: CASSFGQPRYTQYF.

This clonotype was detected ten times or more. The genes are TRBV5-4 and TRBJ1-6, with a tentative D call TRBD1 (5 bases). CDR3 length equals 14 residues. Germline V gene lookup returns CDR1 SGHNT and CDR2 YYREEE (reference sequence). Trimming took 0 bases from V and 14 from J, leaving 15 bases between them. DNA for the CDR3: TGTGCCAGCAGCTTGGGGGACGGGCCTGGAACCCTCCACTTT. Encoded protein: CASSLGDGPGTLHF.

J is TRBJ2-1 and V is TRBV24-1; 10 nucleotides line up with TRBD2. Germline loops: CDR1 KGHDR, CDR2 SFDVKD. The CDR3 runs 16 residues. J lost 9 bases, V lost 1 base, and 8 bases had no gene match. The CDR3 sequence is CATSDLASGSISEQFF. The CDR3, as DNA: TGTGCCACCAGTGATTTAGCTAGCGGGAGTATAAGTGAGCAGTTCTTC.

For this clonotype: This sequence is one base from a far larger clone and is likely a read error. The genes are TRBV4-2 and TRBJ1-4; tentative D call: TRBD1 (5 bases). CDR1 is LGHNA, CDR2 YNFKEQ, per germline. Trimming removed 5 bases at V and 0 bases at J, with 10 bases between. The CDR3 extends over 15 amino acids. CDR3 loop: CASSVAGSTNEKLFF. DNA of the CDR3: TGTGCCAGCAGCGTAGCAGGGTCAACTAATGAAAAACTGTTTTTT.

A word on this clonotype: Germline and junction disagree at one end, which may indicate a read error. The V gene is TRBV27, the J gene TRBJ1-1; D unresolved. Per the germline V gene, CDR1 is MNHEY and CDR2 is SMNVEV (reference sequence). The CDR3 extends over 16 amino acids. The CDR3 reads CASSPPRRTMNTEAFF. In DNA, the CDR3 is TGCGCCAGCAGTCCGCCGAGACGTACGATGAACACTGAAGCTTTCTTT.

This clonotype was counted at least ten times. This chain uses TRBV6-2 or TRBV6-3 with TRBJ2-3; weak D call: TRBD2 (6 bases). The CDR3 length is 14 residues. Trimming removed 6 bases from V and 0 bases from J, with 10 bases in between. Germline V gene sequence: CDR1 MNHEY, CDR2 SVGEGT. The CDR3 reads CASRWSGSTDTQYF. CDR3 in DNA: TGTGCCAGCAGGTGGAGCGGGAGCACAGATACGCAGTATTTT.